One T cell receptor beta chain is described in this entry. The antigen is undetermined. These data originate in a study of identical twins. Study observations and caveats: The abundant beta clonotypes from cord blood had fewer insertions, and memory repertoires had none of this. Donors were not followed over many years; analysis was cross-sectional. Twins shared beta out-of-frame sequences in excess, but this excess was weaker.

Through template switching, a universal primer site was introduced, and the cDNA contained unique molecular identifiers. TCRdb independently ran MiXCR on the 5' RACE reads; one entry per CDR3 protein. The sample gives a few hundred thousand distinct CDR3 sequences, around 9% of which show up once; around 8.6% is in the top ten. The TCR was taken from a woman aged 50 to 60 in good health. The material sequenced was naive T cells sorted from blood.

This chain's CDR3 is CASSLGTAGPSGTGELFF. Here the CDR3 DNA reads TGCGCCAGCAGCTTGGGCACGGCAGGGCCCAGTGGGACCGGGGAGCTGTTTTTT. The chain recombines TRBV5-1 with TRBJ2-2; tentatively, D is TRBD1 (5 bases). Deletions cut 0 bases from V and 5 bases from J, with 20 bases between. The CDR3 consists of 18 residues. Germline loops: CDR1 SGHRS, CDR2 YFSETQ.